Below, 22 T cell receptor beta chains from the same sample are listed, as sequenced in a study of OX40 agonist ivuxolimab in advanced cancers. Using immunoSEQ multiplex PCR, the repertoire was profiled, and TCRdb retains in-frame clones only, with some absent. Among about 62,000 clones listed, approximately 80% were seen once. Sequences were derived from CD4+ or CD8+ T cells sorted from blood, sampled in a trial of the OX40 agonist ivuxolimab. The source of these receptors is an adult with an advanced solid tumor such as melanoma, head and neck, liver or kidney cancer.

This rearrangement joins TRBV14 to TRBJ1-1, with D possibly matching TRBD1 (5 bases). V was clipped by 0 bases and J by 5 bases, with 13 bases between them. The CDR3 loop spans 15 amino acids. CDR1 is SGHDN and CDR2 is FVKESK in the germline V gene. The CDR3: CASSQDFGGGTEAFF. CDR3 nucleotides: TGTGCCAGCAGCCAAGATTTCGGGGGAGGAACTGAAGCTTTCTTT.

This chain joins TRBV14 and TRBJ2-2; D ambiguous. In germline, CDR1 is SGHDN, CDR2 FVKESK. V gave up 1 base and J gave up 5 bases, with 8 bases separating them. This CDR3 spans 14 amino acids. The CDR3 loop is CASSQVYGTGELFF. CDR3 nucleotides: TGTGCCAGCAGCCAAGTATACGGGACCGGGGAGCTGTTTTTT.

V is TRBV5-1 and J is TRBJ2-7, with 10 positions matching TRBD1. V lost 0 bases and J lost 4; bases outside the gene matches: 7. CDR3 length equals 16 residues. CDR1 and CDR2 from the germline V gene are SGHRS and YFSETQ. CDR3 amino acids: CASSLGLGQGSYEQYF. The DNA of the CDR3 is TGCGCCAGCAGCTTGGGCCTGGGACAGGGGTCTTACGAGCAGTACTTC. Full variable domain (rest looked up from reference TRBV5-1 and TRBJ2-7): KAGVTQTPRYLIKTRGQQVTLSCSPISGHRSVSWYQQTPGQGLQFLFEYFSETQRNKGNFPGRFSGRQFSNSRSEMNVSTLELGDSALYLCASSLGLGQGSYEQYFGPGTRLTVT.

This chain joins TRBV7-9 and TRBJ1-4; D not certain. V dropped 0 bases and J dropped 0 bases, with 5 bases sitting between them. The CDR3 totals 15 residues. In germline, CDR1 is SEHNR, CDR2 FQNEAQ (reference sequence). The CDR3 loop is CASSLAGATNEKLFF. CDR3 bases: TGTGCCAGCAGCTTAGCAGGAGCAACTAATGAAAAACTGTTTTTT. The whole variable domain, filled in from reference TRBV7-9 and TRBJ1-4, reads DTGVSQNPRHKITKRGQNVTFRCDPISEHNRLYWYRQTLGQGPEFLTYFQNEAQLEKSRLLSDRFSAERPKGSFSTLEIQRTEQGDSAMYLCASSLAGATNEKLFFGSGTQLSVL.

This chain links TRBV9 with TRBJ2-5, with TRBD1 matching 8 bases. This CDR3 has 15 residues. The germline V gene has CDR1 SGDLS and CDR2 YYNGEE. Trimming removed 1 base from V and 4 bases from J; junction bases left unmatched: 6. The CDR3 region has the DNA TGTGCCAGCAGCGTAAATCAGGGGGCGGGAGAGACCCAGTACTTC. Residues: CASSVNQGAGETQYF. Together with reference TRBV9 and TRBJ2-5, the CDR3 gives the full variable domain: DSGVTQTPKHLITATGQRVTLRCSPRSGDLSVYWYQQSLDQGLQFLIQYYNGEERAKGNILERFSAQQFPDLHSELNLSSLELGDSALYFCASSVNQGAGETQYFGPGTRLLVL.

The CDR3 nucleotides read TGTGCCAGCAGTTACGGTCCTGAAGCTTTCTTT. It specifies CASSYGPEAFF. The V call is TRBV6-1, the J call TRBJ1-1; D remains unclear. The CDR3 covers 11 residues. Germline CDR1 is MNHNS and CDR2 is SASEGT. The V end was cut by 5 bases, the J end by 6 bases, with 7 bases between.

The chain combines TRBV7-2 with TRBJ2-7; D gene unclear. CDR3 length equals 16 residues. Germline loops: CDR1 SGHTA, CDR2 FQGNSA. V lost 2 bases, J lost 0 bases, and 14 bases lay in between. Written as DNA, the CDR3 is TGTGCCAGCAGCTTACGGGTGTCAACCACCTCCTACGAGCAGTACTTC. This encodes CASSLRVSTTSYEQYF.

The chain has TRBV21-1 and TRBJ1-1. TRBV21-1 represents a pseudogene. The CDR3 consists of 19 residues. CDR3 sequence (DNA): TGTGCCAGCAGCAAAGTCCCGCCCGAGGGGCTCATAAAAAACACTGAAGCTTTCTTT. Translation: CASSKVPPEGLIKNTEAFF.

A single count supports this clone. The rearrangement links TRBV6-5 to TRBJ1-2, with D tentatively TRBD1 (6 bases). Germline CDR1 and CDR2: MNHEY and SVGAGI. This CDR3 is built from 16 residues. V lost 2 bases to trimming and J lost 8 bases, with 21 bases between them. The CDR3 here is CASSYLQTGGFKGYTF. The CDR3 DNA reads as TGTGCCAGCAGTTACCTACAGACAGGCGGATTTAAAGGCTACACCTTC.

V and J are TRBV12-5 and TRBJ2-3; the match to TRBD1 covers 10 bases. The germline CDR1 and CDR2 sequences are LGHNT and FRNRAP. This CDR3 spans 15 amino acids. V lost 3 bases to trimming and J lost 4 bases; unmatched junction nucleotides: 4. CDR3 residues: CASGLVTGGSDTQYF. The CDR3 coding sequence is TGTGCTAGTGGTTTAGTGACAGGGGGCTCAGATACGCAGTATTTT.

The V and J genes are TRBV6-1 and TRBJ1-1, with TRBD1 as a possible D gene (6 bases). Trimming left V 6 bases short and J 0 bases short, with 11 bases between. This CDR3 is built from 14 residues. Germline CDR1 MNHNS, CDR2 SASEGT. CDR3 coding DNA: TGTGCCAGCAGCCAACAGGGTTTGAACACTGAAGCTTTCTTT. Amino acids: CASSQQGLNTEAFF.

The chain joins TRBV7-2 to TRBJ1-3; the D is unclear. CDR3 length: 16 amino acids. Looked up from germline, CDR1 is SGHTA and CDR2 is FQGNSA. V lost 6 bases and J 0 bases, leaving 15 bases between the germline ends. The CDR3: CASSNALGNSGNTIYF. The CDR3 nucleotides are TGTGCCAGCAGTAACGCCTTGGGGAACTCTGGAAACACCATATATTTT.

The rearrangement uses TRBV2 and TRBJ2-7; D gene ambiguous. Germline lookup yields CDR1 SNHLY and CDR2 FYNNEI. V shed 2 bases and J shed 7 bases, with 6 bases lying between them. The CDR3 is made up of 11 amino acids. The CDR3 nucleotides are TGTGCCAGCAGTGAATTGAGGGAGCAGTACTTC. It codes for CASSELREQYF.

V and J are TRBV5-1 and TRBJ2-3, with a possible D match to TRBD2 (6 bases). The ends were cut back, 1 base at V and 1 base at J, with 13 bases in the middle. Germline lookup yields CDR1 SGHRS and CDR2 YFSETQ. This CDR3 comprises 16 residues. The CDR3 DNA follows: TGCGCCAGCAGCTTGTTTCCAGCGGGCGGCACAGATACGCAGTATTTT. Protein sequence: CASSLFPAGGTDTQYF.

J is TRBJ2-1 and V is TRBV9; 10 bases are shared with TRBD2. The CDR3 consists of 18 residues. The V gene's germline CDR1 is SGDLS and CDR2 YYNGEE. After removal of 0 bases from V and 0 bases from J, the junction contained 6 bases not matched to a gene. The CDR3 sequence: CASSVGLAGVSSYNEQFF. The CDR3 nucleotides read TGTGCCAGCAGCGTAGGGCTAGCGGGGGTCAGCTCCTACAATGAGCAGTTCTTC.

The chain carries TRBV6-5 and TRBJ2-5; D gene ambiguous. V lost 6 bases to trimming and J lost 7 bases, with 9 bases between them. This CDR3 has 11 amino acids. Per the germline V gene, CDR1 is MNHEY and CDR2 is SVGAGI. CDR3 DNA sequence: TGTGCCAGCAGGGGTCGTGGGACCCAGTACTTC. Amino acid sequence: CASRGRGTQYF.

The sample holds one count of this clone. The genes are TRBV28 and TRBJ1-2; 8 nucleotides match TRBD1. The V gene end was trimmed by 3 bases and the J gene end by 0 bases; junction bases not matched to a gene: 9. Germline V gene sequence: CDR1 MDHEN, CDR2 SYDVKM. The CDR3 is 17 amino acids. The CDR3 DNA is TGTGCCAGCAGTTTGTGGACAGGGATTAAGGCTAACTATGGCTACACCTTC. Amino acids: CASSLWTGIKANYGYTF.

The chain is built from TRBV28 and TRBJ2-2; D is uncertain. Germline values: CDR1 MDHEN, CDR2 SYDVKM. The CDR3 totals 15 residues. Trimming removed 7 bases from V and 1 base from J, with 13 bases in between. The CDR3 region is CASTLGQLNTGELFF. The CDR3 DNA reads TGTGCCAGCACTCTAGGGCAGTTGAACACCGGGGAGCTGTTTTTT. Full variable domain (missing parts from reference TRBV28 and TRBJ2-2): DVKVTQSSRYLVKRTGEKVFLECVQDMDHENMFWYRQDPGLGLRLIYFSYDVKMKEKGDIPEGYSVSREKKERFSLILESASTNQTSMYLCASTLGQLNTGELFFGEGSRLTVL.

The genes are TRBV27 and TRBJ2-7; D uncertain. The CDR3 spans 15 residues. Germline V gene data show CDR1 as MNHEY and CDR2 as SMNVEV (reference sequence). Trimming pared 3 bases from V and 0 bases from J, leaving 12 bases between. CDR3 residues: CASSFGPRSSYEQYF. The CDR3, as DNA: TGTGCCAGCAGTTTCGGCCCCAGGAGCTCCTACGAGCAGTACTTC.

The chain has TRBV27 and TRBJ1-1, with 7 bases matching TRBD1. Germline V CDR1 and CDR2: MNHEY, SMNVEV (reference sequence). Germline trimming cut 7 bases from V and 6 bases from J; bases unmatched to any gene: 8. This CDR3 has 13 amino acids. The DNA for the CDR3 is TGTGCCAGCAATAAGAACAGGGGACCTGAAGCTTTCTTT. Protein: CASNKNRGPEAFF.

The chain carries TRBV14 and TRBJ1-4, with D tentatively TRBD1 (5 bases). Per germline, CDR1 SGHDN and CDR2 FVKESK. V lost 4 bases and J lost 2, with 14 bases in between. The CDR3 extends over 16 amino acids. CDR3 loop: CASSPGVRGTNEKLFF. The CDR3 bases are TGTGCCAGCAGCCCCGGAGTTCGGGGGACTAATGAAAAACTGTTTTTT.

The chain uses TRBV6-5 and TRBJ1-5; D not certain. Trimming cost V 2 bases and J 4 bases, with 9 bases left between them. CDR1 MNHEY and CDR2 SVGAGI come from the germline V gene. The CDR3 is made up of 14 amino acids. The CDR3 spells CASSYRPTNQPQHF. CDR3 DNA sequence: TGTGCCAGCAGTTACCGGCCAACGAATCAGCCCCAGCATTTT.